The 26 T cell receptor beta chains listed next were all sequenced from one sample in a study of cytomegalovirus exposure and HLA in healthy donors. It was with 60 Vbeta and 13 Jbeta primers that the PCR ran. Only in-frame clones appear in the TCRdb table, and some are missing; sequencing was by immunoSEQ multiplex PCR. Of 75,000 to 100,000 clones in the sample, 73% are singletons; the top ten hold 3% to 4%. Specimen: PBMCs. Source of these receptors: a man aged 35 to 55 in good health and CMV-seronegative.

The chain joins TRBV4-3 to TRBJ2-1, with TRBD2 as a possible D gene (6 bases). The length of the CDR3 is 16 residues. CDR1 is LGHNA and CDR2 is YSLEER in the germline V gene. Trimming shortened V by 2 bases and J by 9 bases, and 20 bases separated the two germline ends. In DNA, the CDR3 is TGCGCCAGCAGCCAATCAAGGGCTAGCGACCTCTCTGAGCAGTTCTTC. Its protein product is CASSQSRASDLSEQFF.

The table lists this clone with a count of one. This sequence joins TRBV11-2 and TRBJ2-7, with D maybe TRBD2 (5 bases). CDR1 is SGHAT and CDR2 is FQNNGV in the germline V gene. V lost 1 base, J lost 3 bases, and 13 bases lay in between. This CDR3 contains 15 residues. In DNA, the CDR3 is TGTGCCAGCAGCTTAGTCCGGGGTTCGAGCTACGAGCAGTACTTC. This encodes CASSLVRGSSYEQYF. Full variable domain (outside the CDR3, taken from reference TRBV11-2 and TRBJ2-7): EAGVAQSPRYKIIEKRQSVAFWCNPISGHATLYWYQQILGQGPKLLIQFQNNGVVDDSQLPKDRFSAERLKGVDSTLKIQPAKLEDSAVYLCASSLVRGSSYEQYFGPGTRLTVT.

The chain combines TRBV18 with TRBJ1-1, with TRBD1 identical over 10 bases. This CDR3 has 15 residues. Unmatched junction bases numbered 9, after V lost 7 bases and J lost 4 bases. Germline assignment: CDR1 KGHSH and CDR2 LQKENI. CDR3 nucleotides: TGTGCCAGCTTACGGGACAGGGGAGGAAGCACTGAAGCTTTCTTT. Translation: CASLRDRGGSTEAFF.

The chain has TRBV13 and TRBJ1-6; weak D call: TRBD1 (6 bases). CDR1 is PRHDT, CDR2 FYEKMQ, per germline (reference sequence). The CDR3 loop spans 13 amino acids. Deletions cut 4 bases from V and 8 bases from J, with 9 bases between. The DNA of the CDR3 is TGTGCCAGCAGCTACGCAGGGGATTCACCCCTCCACTTT. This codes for CASSYAGDSPLHF.

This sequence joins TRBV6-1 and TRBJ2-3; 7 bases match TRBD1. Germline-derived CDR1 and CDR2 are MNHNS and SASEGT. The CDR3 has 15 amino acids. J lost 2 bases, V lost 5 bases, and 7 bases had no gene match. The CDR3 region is CASSLDRVLTDTQYF. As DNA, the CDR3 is TGTGCCAGCAGTCTCGACAGGGTCCTCACAGATACGCAGTATTTT.

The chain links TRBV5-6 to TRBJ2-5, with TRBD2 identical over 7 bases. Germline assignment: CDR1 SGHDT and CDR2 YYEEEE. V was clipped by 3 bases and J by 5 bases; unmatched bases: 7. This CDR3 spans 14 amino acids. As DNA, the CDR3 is TGTGCCAGCAGCTCGCCGGGGGGAGGGGAGACCCAGTACTTC. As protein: CASSSPGGGETQYF.

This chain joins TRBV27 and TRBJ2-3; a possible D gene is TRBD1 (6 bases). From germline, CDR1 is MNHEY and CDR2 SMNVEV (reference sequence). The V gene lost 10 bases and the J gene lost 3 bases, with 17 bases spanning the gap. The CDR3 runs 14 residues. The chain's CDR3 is CATTRAGDTDTQYF. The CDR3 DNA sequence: TGTGCCACCACCCGGGCAGGGGATACAGATACGCAGTATTTT.

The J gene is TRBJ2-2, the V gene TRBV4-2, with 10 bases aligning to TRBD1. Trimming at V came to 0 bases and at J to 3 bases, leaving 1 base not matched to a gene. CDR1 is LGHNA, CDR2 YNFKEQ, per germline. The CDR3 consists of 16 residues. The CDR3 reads CASSQDGTGDTGELFF. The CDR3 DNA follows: TGTGCCAGCAGCCAAGACGGGACAGGGGACACCGGGGAGCTGTTTTTT.

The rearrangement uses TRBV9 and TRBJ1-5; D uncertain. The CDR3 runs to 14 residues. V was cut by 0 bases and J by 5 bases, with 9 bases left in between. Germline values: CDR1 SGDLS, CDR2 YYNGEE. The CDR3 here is CASSVGRFDQPQHF. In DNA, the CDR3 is TGTGCCAGCAGCGTAGGCAGGTTTGATCAGCCCCAGCATTTT.

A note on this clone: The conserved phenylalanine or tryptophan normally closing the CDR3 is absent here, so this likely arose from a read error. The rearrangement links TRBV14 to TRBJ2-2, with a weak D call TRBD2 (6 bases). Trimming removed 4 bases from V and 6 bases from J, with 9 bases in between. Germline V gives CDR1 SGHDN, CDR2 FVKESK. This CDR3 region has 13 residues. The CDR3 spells CASSLRLAGELFV. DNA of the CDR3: TGTGCCAGCAGCCTTCGACTAGCCGGGGAGCTGTTTGTT.

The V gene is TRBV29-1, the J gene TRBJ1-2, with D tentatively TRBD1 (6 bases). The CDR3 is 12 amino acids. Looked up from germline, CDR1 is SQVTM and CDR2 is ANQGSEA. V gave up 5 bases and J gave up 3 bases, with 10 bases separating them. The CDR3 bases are TGCAGCGTTCGGCCAGGGGACTATGGCTACACCTTC. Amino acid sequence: CSVRPGDYGYTF.

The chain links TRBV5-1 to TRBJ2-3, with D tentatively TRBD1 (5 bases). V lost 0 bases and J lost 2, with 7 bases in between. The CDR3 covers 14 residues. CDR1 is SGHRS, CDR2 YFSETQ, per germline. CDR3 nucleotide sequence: TGCGCCAGCAGCTTGGGACAGTTCACAGATACGCAGTATTTT. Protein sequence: CASSLGQFTDTQYF. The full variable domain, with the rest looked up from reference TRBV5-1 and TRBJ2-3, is KAGVTQTPRYLIKTRGQQVTLSCSPISGHRSVSWYQQTPGQGLQFLFEYFSETQRNKGNFPGRFSGRQFSNSRSEMNVSTLELGDSALYLCASSLGQFTDTQYFGPGTRLTVL.

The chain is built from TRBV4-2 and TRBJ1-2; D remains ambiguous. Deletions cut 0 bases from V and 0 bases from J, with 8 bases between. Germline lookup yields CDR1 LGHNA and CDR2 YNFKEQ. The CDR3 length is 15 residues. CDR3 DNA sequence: TGTGCCAGCAGCCAAGATTTTACAGCTAACTATGGCTACACCTTC. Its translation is CASSQDFTANYGYTF.

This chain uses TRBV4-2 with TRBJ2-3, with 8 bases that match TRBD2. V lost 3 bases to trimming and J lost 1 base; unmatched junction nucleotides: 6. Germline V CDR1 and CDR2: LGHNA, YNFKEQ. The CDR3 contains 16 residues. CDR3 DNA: TGTGCCAGCAGCCACCGGGGAGCGGGGGGCACAGATACGCAGTATTTT. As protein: CASSHRGAGGTDTQYF.

The chain's CDR3 is CASSVGPVEDRGGSNQPQHF. The CDR3, as DNA: TGTGCCAGCAGCGTAGGCCCAGTAGAGGACAGGGGCGGAAGCAATCAGCCCCAGCATTTT. This chain uses TRBV9 with TRBJ1-5; 9 bases line up with TRBD1. The germline V gene encodes CDR1 SGDLS and CDR2 YYNGEE. V shed 0 bases, J shed 1 base, and the junction held 14 bases outside the gene matches. The CDR3 is 20 residues long. The full variable domain, with the rest looked up from reference TRBV9 and TRBJ1-5, is DSGVTQTPKHLITATGQRVTLRCSPRSGDLSVYWYQQSLDQGLQFLIQYYNGEERAKGNILERFSAQQFPDLHSELNLSSLELGDSALYFCASSVGPVEDRGGSNQPQHFGDGTRLSIL.

In DNA form, the CDR3 reads TGTGCCAGCAGTGAATTGGACACCAGATATGGCTACACCTTC. Its protein product is CASSELDTRYGYTF. The V gene is TRBV25-1, the J gene TRBJ1-2, with D perhaps TRBD1 (5 bases). Trimming took off 1 base at V and 5 bases at J, with 11 bases between the two ends. The CDR3 is made up of 14 amino acids. Germline V CDR1 and CDR2: MGHDK, SYGVNS.

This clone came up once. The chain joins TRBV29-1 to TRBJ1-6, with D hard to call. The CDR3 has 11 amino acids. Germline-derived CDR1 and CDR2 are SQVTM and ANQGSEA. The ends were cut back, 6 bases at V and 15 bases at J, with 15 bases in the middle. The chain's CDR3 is CSVARGELLHF. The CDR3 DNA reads TGCAGCGTCGCGCGAGGAGAACTCCTCCACTTT.

The CDR3 DNA follows: TGTGCCAGCAGCTTAAGGACTAGCGCATCCTACGAGCAGTACTTC. Amino acids: CASSLRTSASYEQYF. The V call is TRBV7-2, the J call TRBJ2-7; TRBD2 aligns across 9 bases. V was pared by 2 bases and J by 1 base, with 3 bases of the junction left unmatched. Looked up from germline, CDR1 is SGHTA and CDR2 is FQGNSA. The CDR3 contains 15 residues.

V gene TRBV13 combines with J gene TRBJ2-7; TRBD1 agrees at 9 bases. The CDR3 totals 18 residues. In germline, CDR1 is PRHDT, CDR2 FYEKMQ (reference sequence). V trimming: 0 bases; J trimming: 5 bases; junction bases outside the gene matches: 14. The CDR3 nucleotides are TGTGCCAGCAGCTTAGGGGGTTTTGAGACAGGGGGAATCCACGAGCAGTACTTC. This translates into CASSLGGFETGGIHEQYF. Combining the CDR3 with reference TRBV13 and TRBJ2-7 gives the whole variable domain AAGVIQSPRHLIKEKRETATLKCYPIPRHDTVYWYQQGPGQDPQFLISFYEKMQSDKGSIPDRFSAQQFSDYHSELNMSSLELGDSALYFCASSLGGFETGGIHEQYFGPGTRLTVT.

CDR3 DNA sequence: TGTGCCACCAGCAAAACCCTACTAGCGGGGGGGCAAGAGACCCAGTACTTC. Encoded protein: CATSKTLLAGGQETQYF. The chain combines TRBV15 with TRBJ2-5; 13 bases agree with TRBD2. This CDR3 contains 17 residues. Germline CDR1 reads LNHNV; CDR2 reads YYDKDF (reference sequence). Unmatched junction bases numbered 7, after V lost 4 bases and J lost 2 bases.

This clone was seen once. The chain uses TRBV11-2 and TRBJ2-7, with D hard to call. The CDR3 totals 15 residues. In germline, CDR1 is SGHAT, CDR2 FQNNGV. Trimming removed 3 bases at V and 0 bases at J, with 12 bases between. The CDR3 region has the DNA TGTGCCAGCAGCTTTGGATACAGTAGCTCCTACGAGCAGTACTTC. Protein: CASSFGYSSSYEQYF.

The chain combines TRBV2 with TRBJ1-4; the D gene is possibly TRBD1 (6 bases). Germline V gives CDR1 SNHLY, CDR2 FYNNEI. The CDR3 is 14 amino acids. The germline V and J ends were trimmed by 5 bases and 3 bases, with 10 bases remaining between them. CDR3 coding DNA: TGTGCCAGCAGTTCAGGGGCAGCTAATGAAAAACTGTTTTTT. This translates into CASSSGAANEKLFF.

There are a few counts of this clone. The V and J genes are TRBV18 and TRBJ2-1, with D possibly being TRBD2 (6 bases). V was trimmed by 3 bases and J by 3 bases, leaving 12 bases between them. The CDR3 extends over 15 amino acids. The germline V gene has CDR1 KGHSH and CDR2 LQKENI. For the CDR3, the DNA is TGTGCCAGCTCACCCCCGGGGGTGGTCTACAATGAGCAGTTCTTC. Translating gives CASSPPGVVYNEQFF.

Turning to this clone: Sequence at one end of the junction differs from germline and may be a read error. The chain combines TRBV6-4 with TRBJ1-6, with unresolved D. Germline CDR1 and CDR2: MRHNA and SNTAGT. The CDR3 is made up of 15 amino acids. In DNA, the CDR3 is TGTGCCAGCAGTGCATGGCCCTCCTCTAATTCACCCCTCCACTTT. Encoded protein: CASSAWPSSNSPLHF.

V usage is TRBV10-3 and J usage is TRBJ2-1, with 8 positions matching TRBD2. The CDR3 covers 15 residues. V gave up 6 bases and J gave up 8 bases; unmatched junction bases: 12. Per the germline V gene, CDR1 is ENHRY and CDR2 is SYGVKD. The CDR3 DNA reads TGTGCCATCAGGACATCCGGGACTAGAACCCATGAGCAGTTCTTC. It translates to CAIRTSGTRTHEQFF.

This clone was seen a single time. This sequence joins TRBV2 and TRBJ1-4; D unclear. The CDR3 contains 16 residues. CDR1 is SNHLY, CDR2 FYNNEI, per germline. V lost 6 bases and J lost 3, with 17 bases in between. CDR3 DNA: TGTGCCAGCAGCCAAGAGACGGGAGACCCTAATGAAAAACTGTTTTTT. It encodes CASSQETGDPNEKLFF.